A single sample is the source of the 25 T cell receptor beta chains below, sequenced in a study of blood T cells in healthy people across ages. A second PCR, run for roughly 7 to 11 cycles, used a sample-barcoded 5' primer plus a J-beta primer mix. From the 5' RACE reads, TCRdb called clonotypes with MiXCR, one entry per CDR3 protein. The sample consists of roughly 1.6 million distinct CDR3 sequences, approximately 32% of them appearing once. The material sequenced was blood. All receptors derive from a woman in her 30s in good health.

V is TRBV6-2 or TRBV6-3 and J is TRBJ2-3, with 8 bases fitting TRBD2. Looked up from germline, CDR1 is MNHEY and CDR2 is SVGEGT. This CDR3 has 16 amino acids. V was clipped by 4 bases and J by 1 base; unmatched bases: 7. CDR3 sequence (DNA): TGTGCCAGCAGTTCACTAGCGGAGACCGGCACAGATACGCAGTATTTT. It codes for CASSSLAETGTDTQYF.

The rearrangement links TRBV20-1 to TRBJ1-2; 7 bases line up with TRBD1. The CDR3 length is 13 residues. Per the germline V gene, CDR1 is DFQATT and CDR2 is SNEGSKA (reference sequence). The V gene end was trimmed by 6 bases and the J gene end by 6 bases; junction bases not matched to a gene: 10. The CDR3 reads CSAMTTGSDGYTF. In DNA, the CDR3 is TGCAGTGCAATGACGACAGGGTCTGATGGCTACACCTTC.

Remarks on this clonotype: A clone one base away is much larger, so this may be a read error. This sequence joins TRBV29-1 and TRBJ2-1; 9 positions agree with TRBD1. The CDR3 runs 13 residues. Germline V gene data show CDR1 as SQVTM and CDR2 as ANQGSEA. CDR3 amino acids: CGGAGQGYNEQFF. The DNA of the CDR3 is TGCGGGGGGGCGGGACAGGGCTACAATGAGCAGTTCTTC.

The J gene is TRBJ2-5, the V gene TRBV7-6, with a tentative D call TRBD2 (5 bases). CDR3 length: 13 residues. V was clipped by 4 bases and J by 5 bases, with 11 bases between them. Germline V CDR1 and CDR2: SGHVS, FNYEAQ. The CDR3 is CASSYGPGETQYF. The CDR3 bases are TGTGCCAGCAGCTACGGGCCGGGGGAGACCCAGTACTTC.

This clonotype was found once. The CDR3 sequence: CASSLASGGASEQYF. CDR3 sequence (DNA): TGCGCCAGCAGCCTAGCCTCGGGGGGCGCGTCCGAGCAGTACTTC. This chain joins TRBV5-1 and TRBJ2-7, with D perhaps TRBD2 (7 bases). V was cut by 4 bases and J by 6 bases, with 20 bases left in between. The CDR3 runs 15 residues. Germline-derived CDR1 and CDR2 are SGHRS and YFSETQ.

Only a few counts were recorded for this clonotype. This chain's CDR3 is CASSQDFSFTYEQYF. The CDR3 coding sequence is TGTGCCAGCAGCCAAGACTTCAGCTTTACCTACGAGCAGTACTTC. V gene TRBV4-2 combines with J gene TRBJ2-7; D is ambiguous. Trimming removed 0 bases from V and 2 bases from J, with 11 bases in between. The CDR3 is made up of 15 amino acids. The germline CDR1 and CDR2 sequences are LGHNA and YNFKEQ.

There are a few counts of this clonotype. The chain has TRBV5-1 and TRBJ2-7, with 7 bases lining up with TRBD1. V was pared by 3 bases and J by 0 bases, with 6 bases of the junction left unmatched. The germline V gene encodes CDR1 SGHRS and CDR2 YFSETQ. This CDR3 spans 15 amino acids. The CDR3 region is CASSSGQSYSYEQYF. DNA of the CDR3: TGCGCCAGCAGCTCGGGACAGTCCTACTCCTACGAGCAGTACTTC.

The chain recombines TRBV20-1 with TRBJ2-1, with 7 bases that match TRBD2. Per the germline V gene, CDR1 is DFQATT and CDR2 is SNEGSKA (reference sequence). The CDR3 totals 14 residues. After removal of 3 bases from V and 7 bases from J, the junction contained 9 bases not matched to a gene. This CDR3 is CSASRGLYPNEQFF. CDR3 DNA: TGCAGTGCTAGTAGGGGACTATATCCAAATGAGCAGTTCTTC.

The sample holds a few counts of this clonotype. J is TRBJ2-7 and V is TRBV14; 7 nucleotides agree with TRBD1. From germline, CDR1 is SGHDN and CDR2 FVKESK. The CDR3 has 13 amino acids. Losses at the gene ends were 4 bases for V and 4 bases for J; bases not matched to a gene: 4. The CDR3 DNA reads as TGTGCCAGCAGCCCGGACAGGTTTTACGAGCAGTACTTC. Translated, it gives CASSPDRFYEQYF.

This chain connects TRBV11-2 to TRBJ2-7; 9 nucleotides agree with TRBD1. Germline CDR1 and CDR2: SGHAT and FQNNGV. V gave up 5 bases and J gave up 6 bases; unmatched junction bases: 11. This CDR3 is 15 amino acids long. The CDR3 loop is CASSHSGQGVSEQYF. In DNA, the CDR3 is TGTGCCAGCAGCCACTCGGGACAGGGAGTATCCGAGCAGTACTTC.

This clonotype occurred a few times. V is TRBV2 and J is TRBJ2-7, with 7 positions matching TRBD1. CDR3 size: 14 residues. The J segment lost 5 bases and the V segment lost 1 base, leaving 5 bases of the junction unmatched. Germline CDR1 reads SNHLY; CDR2 reads FYNNEI. The CDR3 DNA sequence: TGTGCCAGCAGTGAAGGACAGGGAGTCCACGAGCAGTACTTC. Protein product: CASSEGQGVHEQYF.

The chain combines TRBV5-1 with TRBJ2-5; 7 bases map to TRBD2. Per the germline V gene, CDR1 is SGHRS and CDR2 is YFSETQ. This CDR3 comprises 16 residues. V lost 2 bases, J lost 5 bases, and 12 bases stayed unmatched. CDR3 in amino acids: CASSLGAGTKGETQYF. As DNA, the CDR3 is TGCGCCAGCAGCTTAGGAGCGGGAACAAAGGGGGAGACCCAGTACTTC.

This clonotype was seen a handful of times. The gene calls are TRBV24-1 and TRBJ1-5; D unclear. The ends were cut back, 7 bases at V and 4 bases at J, with 7 bases in the middle. Germline values: CDR1 KGHDR, CDR2 SFDVKD. The CDR3 extends over 12 amino acids. The DNA of the CDR3 is TGTGCCACCAGCCACCGGAATCAGCCCCAGCATTTT. Translated: CATSHRNQPQHF.

This clonotype was observed a few times. The genes are TRBV5-1 and TRBJ1-6, with D possibly being TRBD1 (6 bases). Germline-derived CDR1 and CDR2 are SGHRS and YFSETQ. The CDR3 has 14 residues. V was cut by 4 bases and J by 9 bases, with 14 bases left in between. CDR3 protein: CASSVTQGSSPLHF. The CDR3 DNA follows: TGCGCCAGCAGCGTAACACAGGGATCTTCACCCCTCCACTTT.

This clonotype was counted between two and nine times. The genes are TRBV5-5 and TRBJ2-6; no clear D gene. The CDR3 spans 17 residues. Germline lookup yields CDR1 SGHKS and CDR2 YYEKEE (reference sequence). Trimming pared 0 bases from V and 0 bases from J, leaving 10 bases between. CDR3 sequence: CASSLDKGRSGANVLTF. CDR3 nucleotides: TGTGCCAGCAGCTTGGATAAGGGCCGCTCTGGGGCCAACGTCCTGACTTTC.

The chain combines TRBV20-1 with TRBJ1-5; a possible D gene is TRBD1 (5 bases). V was shortened by 0 bases and J by 4 bases, with 10 bases between the two germline ends. Germline V gene sequence: CDR1 DFQATT, CDR2 SNEGSKA (reference sequence). This CDR3 is built from 14 residues. The CDR3 sequence is CSAREVWGNQPQHF. CDR3 coding DNA: TGCAGTGCTAGAGAGGTCTGGGGGAATCAGCCCCAGCATTTT.

This clonotype showed up just a few times. J is TRBJ2-5 and V is TRBV4-1; 8 nucleotides agree with TRBD2. The CDR3 spans 16 residues. Trimming cost V 0 bases and J 2 bases; bases outside gene matches: 5. Germline-derived CDR1 and CDR2 are MGHRA and YSYEKL. The CDR3 loop is CASSQDTRGGQETQYF. As DNA, the CDR3 is TGCGCCAGCAGCCAAGATACACGGGGGGGTCAAGAGACCCAGTACTTC.

This clonotype was counted only a few times. V and J are TRBV6-2 or TRBV6-3 and TRBJ2-2, with TRBD2 matching over 12 bases. This CDR3 region has 16 residues. The germline CDR1 and CDR2 sequences are MNHEY and SVGEGT. Losses at the gene ends were 6 bases for V and 7 bases for J; bases not matched to a gene: 9. The CDR3 region is CASRRTSGEGSGELFF. CDR3 DNA: TGTGCCAGCAGAAGGACTAGCGGGGAGGGGAGCGGGGAGCTGTTTTTT.

The CDR3, as DNA: TGTGCCAGCAGGCTTACAGGGTTCGATGGCTACACCTTC. Translated, it gives CASRLTGFDGYTF. V is TRBV6-6 and J is TRBJ1-2, with D perhaps matching TRBD1 (6 bases). CDR1 and CDR2 (germline): MNHNY, SVGAGI (reference sequence). V was trimmed by 6 bases and J by 6 bases, leaving 14 bases between them. The CDR3 is made up of 13 amino acids.

The chain couples TRBV6-1 to TRBJ2-7; possibly TRBD1 or TRBD2 for D (6 bases each). V lost 8 bases and J lost 2, with 13 bases in between. The CDR3 is made up of 13 amino acids. The germline V gene encodes CDR1 MNHNS and CDR2 SASEGT. CDR3 bases: TGTGCCAGCCATGGGGGGCCACCCTACGAGCAGTACTTC. Its protein product is CASHGGPPYEQYF.

The V call is TRBV12-3 or TRBV12-4, the J call TRBJ1-1; D unresolved. This CDR3 region has 12 residues. V was pared by 5 bases and J by 1 base, with 5 bases between. In DNA, the CDR3 is TGTGCCAGCAGTCGGTGGAACACTGAAGCTTTCTTT. This gives the protein CASSRWNTEAFF.

A few counts support this clonotype. The chain uses TRBV5-5 and TRBJ2-3, with a tentative D call TRBD2 (6 bases). CDR1 is SGHKS, CDR2 YYEKEE, per germline (reference sequence). Trimming removed 1 base at V and 6 bases at J, with 12 bases between. This CDR3 has 14 residues. DNA of the CDR3: TGTGCCAGCAGCTTGTTTCGCGGAGGGGATACGCAGTATTTT. Translation: CASSLFRGGDTQYF.

The V and J genes are TRBV20-1 and TRBJ2-3; no reliable D call. The CDR3 totals 13 residues. The V and J ends lost 1 base and 9 bases respectively, with 14 bases between them. Per germline, CDR1 DFQATT and CDR2 SNEGSKA (reference sequence). DNA of the CDR3: TGCAGTGCTAGAGTCCCGGACCGGCGGACGCAGTATTTT. Amino acid sequence: CSARVPDRRTQYF.

This clonotype was seen repeatedly, ten times or more. The rearrangement links TRBV20-1 to TRBJ2-7; D ambiguous. The CDR3 totals 13 residues. Per the germline V gene, CDR1 is DFQATT and CDR2 is SNEGSKA (reference sequence). Trimming removed 6 bases at V and 3 bases at J, with 15 bases between. CDR3 loop: CSAAAPRSYEQYF. The CDR3 DNA reads TGCAGTGCCGCCGCTCCCAGAAGCTACGAGCAGTACTTC.

This clonotype turned up a few times. The V and J genes are TRBV4-1 and TRBJ2-1; D might be TRBD2 (6 bases). Trimming removed 3 bases at V and 0 bases at J, with 9 bases between. This CDR3 region has 15 residues. The germline V gene encodes CDR1 MGHRA and CDR2 YSYEKL. The CDR3 loop is CASSQKTSSYNEQFF. CDR3 nucleotide sequence: TGCGCCAGCAGCCAGAAGACTAGCTCCTACAATGAGCAGTTCTTC.